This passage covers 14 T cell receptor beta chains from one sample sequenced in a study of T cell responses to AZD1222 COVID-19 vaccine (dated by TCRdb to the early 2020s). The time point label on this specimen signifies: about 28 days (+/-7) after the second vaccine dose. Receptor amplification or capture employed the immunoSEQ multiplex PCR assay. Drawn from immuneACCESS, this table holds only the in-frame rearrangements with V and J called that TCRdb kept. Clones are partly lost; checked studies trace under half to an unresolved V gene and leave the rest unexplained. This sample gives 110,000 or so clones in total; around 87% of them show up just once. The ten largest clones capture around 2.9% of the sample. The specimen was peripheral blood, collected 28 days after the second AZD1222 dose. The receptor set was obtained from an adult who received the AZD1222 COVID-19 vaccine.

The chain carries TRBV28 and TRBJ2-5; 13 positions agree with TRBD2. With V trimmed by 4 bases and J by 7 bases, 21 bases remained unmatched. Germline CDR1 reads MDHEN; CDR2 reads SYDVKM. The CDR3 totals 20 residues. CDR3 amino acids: CASSSGLAGLAGVRAGTQYF. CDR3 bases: TGTGCCAGCAGTTCCGGATTAGCAGGACTAGCGGGGGTTAGAGCTGGGACCCAGTACTTC.

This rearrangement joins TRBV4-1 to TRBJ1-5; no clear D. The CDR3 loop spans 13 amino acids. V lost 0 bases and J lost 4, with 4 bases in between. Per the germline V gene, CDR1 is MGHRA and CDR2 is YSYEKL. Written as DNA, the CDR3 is TGCGCCAGCAGCCAAGATCGTAATCAGCCCCAGCATTTT. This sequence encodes CASSQDRNQPQHF.

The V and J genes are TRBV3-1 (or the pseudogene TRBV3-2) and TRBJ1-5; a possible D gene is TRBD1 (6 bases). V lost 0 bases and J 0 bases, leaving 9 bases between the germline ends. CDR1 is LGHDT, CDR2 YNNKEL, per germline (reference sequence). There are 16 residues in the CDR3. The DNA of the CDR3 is TGTGCCAGCAGCCAAGACCCAGGGGATAGCAATCAGCCCCAGCATTTT. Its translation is CASSQDPGDSNQPQHF.

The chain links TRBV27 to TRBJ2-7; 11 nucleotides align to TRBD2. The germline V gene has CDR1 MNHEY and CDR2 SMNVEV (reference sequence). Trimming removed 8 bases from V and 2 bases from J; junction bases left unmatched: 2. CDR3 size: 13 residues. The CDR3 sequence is CASRLAGTYEQYF. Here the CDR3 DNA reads TGTGCCAGCCGACTAGCGGGGACCTACGAGCAGTACTTC.

The CDR3 reads CASSLRPGNTNYGYTF. The CDR3 DNA reads as TGTGCCAGCAGTTTACGGCCAGGGAATACTAACTATGGCTACACCTTC. V is TRBV27 and J is TRBJ1-2, with D maybe TRBD1 (5 bases). V was trimmed by 2 bases and J by 0 bases, leaving 13 bases between them. This CDR3 comprises 16 residues. The germline CDR1 and CDR2 sequences are MNHEY and SMNVEV (reference sequence).

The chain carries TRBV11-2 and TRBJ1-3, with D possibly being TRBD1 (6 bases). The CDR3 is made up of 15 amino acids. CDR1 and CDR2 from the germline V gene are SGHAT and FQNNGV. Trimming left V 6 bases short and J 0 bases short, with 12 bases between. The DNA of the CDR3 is TGTGCCAGCAGACCCACAGGGTTCTCTGGAAACACCATATATTTT. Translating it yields CASRPTGFSGNTIYF.

Here the CDR3 reads CASSISGINYGYTF. The CDR3 DNA follows: TGTGCCAGTAGTATCTCAGGGATCAACTATGGCTACACCTTC. The chain is built from TRBV19 and TRBJ1-2; D may be TRBD1 (5 bases). Trimming left V 3 bases short and J 2 bases short, with 10 bases between. The length of the CDR3 is 14 residues. From germline, CDR1 is LNHDA and CDR2 SQIVND (reference sequence).

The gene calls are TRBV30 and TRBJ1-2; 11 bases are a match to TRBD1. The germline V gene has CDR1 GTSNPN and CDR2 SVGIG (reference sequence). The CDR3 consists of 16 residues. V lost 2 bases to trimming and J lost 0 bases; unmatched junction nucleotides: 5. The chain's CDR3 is CAWSHGTGGANYGYTF. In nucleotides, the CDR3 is TGTGCCTGGAGTCACGGGACAGGGGGTGCTAACTATGGCTACACCTTC.

CDR3 sequence: CASSLHQPYEQYF. The CDR3 DNA follows: TGTGCCAGCAGCTTACACCAACCGTACGAGCAGTACTTC. The chain recombines TRBV7-2 with TRBJ2-7; D is ambiguous. With 2 bases removed from V and 4 bases from J, the gap between germline ends came to 9 bases. Germline V CDR1 and CDR2: SGHTA, FQGNSA. This CDR3 is built from 13 residues.

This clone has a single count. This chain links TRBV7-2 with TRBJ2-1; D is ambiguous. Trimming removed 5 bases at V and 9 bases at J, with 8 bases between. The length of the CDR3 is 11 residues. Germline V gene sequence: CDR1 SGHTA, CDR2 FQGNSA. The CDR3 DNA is TGTGCCAGCAGCCTCAGGAGTGAGCAGTTCTTC. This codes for CASSLRSEQFF. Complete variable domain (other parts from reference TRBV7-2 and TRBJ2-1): GAGVSQSPSNKVTEKGKDVELRCDPISGHTALYWYRQSLGQGLEFLIYFQGNSAPDKSGLPSDRFSAERTGGSVSTLTIQRTQQEDSAVYLCASSLRSEQFFGPGTRLTVL.

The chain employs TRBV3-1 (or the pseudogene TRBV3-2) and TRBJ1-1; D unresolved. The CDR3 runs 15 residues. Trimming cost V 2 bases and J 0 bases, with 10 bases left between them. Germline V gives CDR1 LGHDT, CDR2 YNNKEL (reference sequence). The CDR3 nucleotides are TGTGCCAGCAGCCAACCCAGGCTCATGAACACTGAAGCTTTCTTT. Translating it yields CASSQPRLMNTEAFF.

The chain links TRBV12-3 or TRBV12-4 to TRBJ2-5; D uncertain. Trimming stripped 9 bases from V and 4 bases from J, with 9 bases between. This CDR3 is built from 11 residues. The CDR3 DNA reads TGTGCCAGTCAAGGTGGAGAGACCCAGTACTTC. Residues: CASQGGETQYF.

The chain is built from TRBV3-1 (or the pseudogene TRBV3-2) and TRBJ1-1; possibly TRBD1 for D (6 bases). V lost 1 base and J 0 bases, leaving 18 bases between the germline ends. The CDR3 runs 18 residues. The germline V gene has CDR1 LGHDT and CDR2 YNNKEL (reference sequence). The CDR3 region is CASSQGGHVVGLNTEAFF. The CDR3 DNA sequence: TGTGCCAGCAGCCAAGGGGGACATGTGGTGGGTTTGAACACTGAAGCTTTCTTT.

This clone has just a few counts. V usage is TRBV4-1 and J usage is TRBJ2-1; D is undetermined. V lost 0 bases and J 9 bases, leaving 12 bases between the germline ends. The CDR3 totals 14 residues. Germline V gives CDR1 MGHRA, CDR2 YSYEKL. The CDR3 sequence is CASSQEEYAGEQFF. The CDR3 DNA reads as TGCGCCAGCAGCCAAGAAGAATACGCCGGTGAGCAGTTCTTC.